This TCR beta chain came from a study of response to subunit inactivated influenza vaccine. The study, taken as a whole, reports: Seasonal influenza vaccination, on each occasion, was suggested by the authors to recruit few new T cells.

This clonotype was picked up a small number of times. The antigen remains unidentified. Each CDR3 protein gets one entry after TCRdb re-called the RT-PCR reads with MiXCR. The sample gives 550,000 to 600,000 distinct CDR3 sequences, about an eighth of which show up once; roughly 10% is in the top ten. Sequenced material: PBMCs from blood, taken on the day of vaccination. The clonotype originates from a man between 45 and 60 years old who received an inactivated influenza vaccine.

The CDR3 sequence is CASSLPPQGVTDTQYF. CDR3 nucleotides: TGTGCCAGCAGCCTCCCGCCCCAGGGTGTGACAGATACGCAGTATTTT. The genes are TRBV7-9 and TRBJ2-3; TRBD1 is a possible D gene (5 bases). V was cut by 5 bases and J by 3 bases, with 18 bases left in between. From germline, CDR1 is SEHNR and CDR2 FQNEAQ (reference sequence). The CDR3 consists of 16 residues.